The 4 T cell receptor beta chains below come from one sample, sequenced in a study of cytomegalovirus exposure and HLA in healthy donors. Sequencing used immunoSEQ multiplex PCR; TCRdb keeps in-frame clones, though not all of them. The sample contains over 150,000 clones, roughly 90% of which appear only once. Sample: PBMCs. These receptors were collected from a man aged 18-30 years in good health and CMV-seropositive.

The chain couples TRBV20-1 to TRBJ1-5, with 7 bases lining up with TRBD1. Germline CDR1 DFQATT, CDR2 SNEGSKA (reference sequence). This CDR3 spans 11 amino acids. V dropped 0 bases and J dropped 11; count of bases not matched to a gene: 1. The CDR3 here is CSAREDRAQHF. The CDR3 DNA reads as TGCAGTGCTAGAGAAGACAGGGCCCAGCATTTT.

The chain links TRBV27 to TRBJ2-1, with D maybe TRBD2 (5 bases). Looked up from germline, CDR1 is MNHEY and CDR2 is SMNVEV (reference sequence). Trimming took off 4 bases at V and 6 bases at J, with 13 bases between the two ends. This CDR3 has 14 amino acids. CDR3 bases: TGTGCCAGCAGTTCCCCACTAGAGCGCAATGAGCAGTTCTTC. This codes for CASSSPLERNEQFF.

This clone was picked up a small number of times. V and J are TRBV7-2 and TRBJ1-2; D unresolved. The length of the CDR3 is 13 residues. Per germline, CDR1 SGHTA and CDR2 FQGNSA. V lost 5 bases to trimming and J lost 6 bases, with 13 bases between them. CDR3 nucleotides: TGTGCCAGCAGCCCACAGCCGTTGGATGGCTACACCTTC. This gives the protein CASSPQPLDGYTF.

V usage is TRBV9 and J usage is TRBJ2-2; D possibly corresponds to TRBD1 (6 bases). The V and J ends lost 4 bases and 1 base respectively, with 17 bases between them. The CDR3 has 17 amino acids. Germline V gene data show CDR1 as SGDLS and CDR2 as YYNGEE. The DNA for the CDR3 is TGTGCCAGCAGCTCTCGCCCAGGGGAATGGAACACCGGGGAGCTGTTTTTT. It yields the protein CASSSRPGEWNTGELFF.